Below, one T cell receptor (beta chain) is given with its context. In the source study's methods: The authors estimated nucleated cell counts from reference gene primer amplification. Measured with immunoSEQ multiplex PCR; TCRdb has only the in-frame clones, and not every one. V and J calls and clone size are those listed in that table; D and trimming were worked out from the DNA. Here the sample spans 180,000 or so clones, more than 85% being singletons. The data were taken from a study of blood T cell repertoires in COVID-19. Study-level background: Sites across the United States, Italy and Spain contributed samples from acute and convalescent COVID-19. PBMCs, B-cell-depleted T cells, or T cells were the source of the cDNA or gDNA that made up the material.

CDR3 length: 15 residues. V gave up 5 bases and J gave up 4 bases; unmatched junction bases: 8. Germline V gene lookup returns CDR1 SGHTA and CDR2 FQGNSA. This receptor was identified in a man between 18 and 35 years old with acute or convalescent COVID-19. The chain has TRBV7-2 and TRBJ1-5; 7 bases align to TRBD1. The sequencing input was peripheral blood. In DNA form, the CDR3 reads TGTGCCAGCAGCCGCTGGCCAGGGGGAAATCAGCCCCAGCATTTT. Amino acid sequence: CASSRWPGGNQPQHF.